Each of the 30 T cell receptor beta chains below was sequenced from the same sample in a study of regulatory T cells in long-lasting Graves disease. Relying on iRepertoire HTBI primers and Arm-PCR of CDR3 regions, the team built TCR beta libraries. TCRdb used MiXCR to reprocess the multiplex PCR reads, holding one entry per CDR3 protein. There are some 410,000 distinct CDR3 sequences in the sample; roughly 15% occur only once, and around 10% lies in the top ten. Time point meaning: newly diagnosed GD, antithyroid drugs for less than 3 months. After RNA was extracted from PBMCs, the TCR library was made from it. The same sample was also used in a study of T cells in Graves' hyperthyroidism and ophthalmopathy.

The sample in question was peripheral blood mononuclear cells (PBMCs), obtained at new diagnosis, from a patient treated with antithyroid drugs. These receptor sequences come from a woman aged 25 to 39 with Graves disease.

Points on this clonotype: This likely reflects a read error, since a far larger clone is one base away. This chain connects TRBV5-1 to TRBJ2-1; D perhaps matches TRBD2 (7 bases). CDR3 size: 15 residues. CDR1 and CDR2 from the germline V gene are SGHRS and YFSETQ. V was shortened by 3 bases and J by 10 bases, with 20 bases between the two germline ends. The CDR3 region has the DNA TGCGCCAGCAGCTATCTGGGGGGGGCAGACTACGAGCAGTTCTTC. Translation: CASSYLGGADYEQFF.

The sample holds many counts of this clonotype. The chain combines TRBV7-2 with TRBJ2-1; TRBD2 matches 11 bases. V shed 4 bases, J shed 5 bases, and the junction held 1 base outside the gene matches. The length of the CDR3 is 14 residues. The germline CDR1 and CDR2 sequences are SGHTA and FQGNSA. In DNA form, the CDR3 reads TGTGCCAGCAGCTCGGGACTAGCGGACAATGAGCAGTTCTTC. Residues: CASSSGLADNEQFF.

This clonotype was seen at least ten times. The chain links TRBV6-5 to TRBJ1-1; D call uncertain. This CDR3 region has 13 residues. Between the trimmed V and J ends, which lost 2 bases and 0 bases, there was a span of 4 bases. The germline gives CDR1 MNHEY, CDR2 SVGAGI. The CDR3 spells CASSYRVNTEAFF. The CDR3 DNA reads TGTGCCAGCAGTTACAGAGTGAACACTGAAGCTTTCTTT.

This clonotype was detected ten times or more. The chain links TRBV2 to TRBJ1-1, with a weak D call TRBD1 (6 bases). V was trimmed by 7 bases and J by 5 bases, leaving 14 bases between them. Germline V CDR1 and CDR2: SNHLY, FYNNEI. This CDR3 is built from 13 residues. The CDR3 loop reads CASTGAGRTEAFF. In DNA, the CDR3 is TGTGCCAGCACAGGGGCAGGACGGACTGAAGCTTTCTTT.

In this sample, this clonotype turned up many times. This chain links TRBV12-3 or TRBV12-4 with TRBJ1-5; a possible D gene is TRBD1 (6 bases). Trimming removed 6 bases from V and 1 base from J, with 16 bases in between. This CDR3 region has 16 residues. CDR3 sequence (DNA): TGTGCCAGCAGATTTGGGAGGGACACAAGCAATCAGCCCCAGCATTTT. Protein: CASRFGRDTSNQPQHF.

This clonotype was detected many times. V and J are TRBV11-2 and TRBJ1-5; D possibly corresponds to TRBD1 (5 bases). The V gene's germline CDR1 is SGHAT and CDR2 FQNNGV. This CDR3 has 13 amino acids. Trimming took off 6 bases at V and 7 bases at J, with 13 bases between the two ends. CDR3 sequence (DNA): TGTGCCAGCAGTTACAGGCTGGGGCAGCCCCAGCATTTT. This gives the protein CASSYRLGQPQHF.

This clonotype showed up just a few times. A read error may be the cause here, since a much bigger clone is one base away. The missing conserved phenylalanine or tryptophan at the end of this CDR3 makes a read error likely. The rearrangement uses TRBV27 and TRBJ2-1, with TRBD1 identical over 7 bases. Germline CDR1 MNHEY, CDR2 SMNVEV (reference sequence). V trimming: 5 bases; J trimming: 3 bases; junction bases outside the gene matches: 10. CDR3 length: 16 residues. The CDR3: CASSPYRGLFYNEQFS. For the CDR3, the DNA is TGTGCCAGCAGTCCATACAGGGGTCTTTTCTACAATGAGCAGTTCTCC.

This clonotype was seen many times. The genes are TRBV7-9 and TRBJ2-1; weak D call: TRBD1 (5 bases). V dropped 3 bases and J dropped 8 bases, with 11 bases sitting between them. CDR1 is SEHNR and CDR2 is FQNEAQ in the germline V gene (reference sequence). This CDR3 comprises 13 residues. The CDR3 DNA reads TGTGCCAGCAGCTTTATGCAGGGCCATGAGCAGTTCTTC. Protein: CASSFMQGHEQFF.

The chain is built from TRBV6-5 and TRBJ2-7; 9 bases are a match to TRBD2. From germline, CDR1 is MNHEY and CDR2 SVGAGI. The V segment lost 3 bases and the J segment 4 bases; nucleotides outside the gene matches: 7. The CDR3 has 15 amino acids. CDR3 amino acids: CASSYGGSGSYEQYF. The CDR3 DNA follows: TGTGCCAGCAGTTATGGGGGTAGCGGGAGTTACGAGCAGTACTTC.

The genes are TRBV20-1 and TRBJ2-1; TRBD2 agrees at 10 bases. The germline V gene encodes CDR1 DFQATT and CDR2 SNEGSKA (reference sequence). V shed 4 bases and J 3 bases; nucleotides not matched to a gene: 3. The CDR3 sequence is 14 residues long. This CDR3 is CSAKLAGHYNEQFF. DNA for the CDR3: TGCAGTGCTAAACTAGCGGGGCACTACAATGAGCAGTTCTTC.

The chain combines TRBV4-3 with TRBJ2-3; no clear D gene. CDR1 is LGHNA, CDR2 YSLEER, per germline. V lost 0 bases and J lost 0, with 7 bases in between. This CDR3 is built from 15 residues. CDR3 residues: CASSQETESTDTQYF. DNA for the CDR3: TGCGCCAGCAGCCAAGAGACCGAAAGCACAGATACGCAGTATTTT.

The count of this clonotype is one. Possible read error: a much larger clone is one base away. The chain couples TRBV6-1 to TRBJ2-3; D is unclear. The CDR3 runs 15 residues. Germline V gives CDR1 MNHNS, CDR2 SASEGT. The V end was cut by 7 bases, the J end by 3 bases, with 17 bases between. The CDR3 sequence: CASNTALSGTDTQYF. CDR3 sequence (DNA): TGTGCCAGCAATACCGCCCTGTCTGGAACAGATACGCAGTATTTT.

This clonotype was seen many times. The rearrangement links TRBV28 to TRBJ2-7; 7 nucleotides align to TRBD2. CDR1 and CDR2 (germline): MDHEN, SYDVKM. The CDR3 is made up of 13 amino acids. V was clipped by 6 bases and J by 0 bases; unmatched bases: 2. The CDR3 DNA reads TGTGCCAGCAGGTCTAGCGGCTCCTACGAGCAGTACTTC. It codes for CASRSSGSYEQYF.

This clonotype is categorized as medium-sized. The V and J genes are TRBV7-8 and TRBJ1-5; 8 positions match TRBD1. CDR3 size: 15 residues. Per the germline V gene, CDR1 is SGHVS and CDR2 is FQNEAQ. Trimming took 5 bases from V and 6 from J; bases not matched to a gene: 9. The CDR3 DNA is TGTGCCAGCAGCCAAGAGACAGGGGTCCCTCAGCCCCAGCATTTT. Translation: CASSQETGVPQPQHF.

This clonotype was counted many times. The chain uses TRBV20-1 and TRBJ1-5; no clear D gene. Trimming removed 1 base from V and 7 bases from J, with 20 bases in between. Germline assignment: CDR1 DFQATT and CDR2 SNEGSKA (reference sequence). CDR3 length: 16 residues. CDR3 nucleotides: TGCAGTGCTAGAGTGGCAGGCCCGGGGATTGACCAGCCCCAGCATTTT. Its protein product is CSARVAGPGIDQPQHF.

In its sample, this clonotype was seen many times. The CDR3 DNA reads TGTGCCAGCATCTGGACAGGGGCAAACTATGGCTACACCTTC. Protein sequence: CASIWTGANYGYTF. The gene calls are TRBV5-8 and TRBJ1-2; 9 nucleotides agree with TRBD1. This CDR3 contains 14 residues. Germline V gene data show CDR1 as SGHTS and CDR2 as YDEGEE. J was trimmed by 2 bases and V by 6 bases; bases with no gene match: 5.

This clonotype came up many times. This chain connects TRBV11-2 to TRBJ1-2, with 7 bases that match TRBD1. Germline V gives CDR1 SGHAT, CDR2 FQNNGV. The ends lost 4 bases at V and 8 bases at J; junction bases unmatched: 13. This CDR3 is built from 15 residues. The CDR3 spells CASSSGQPLFEGYTF. CDR3 DNA: TGTGCCAGCAGCTCGGGACAGCCCCTATTCGAAGGCTACACCTTC.

This clonotype was seen repeatedly, ten times or more. This sequence joins TRBV3-1 and TRBJ1-2; D may be TRBD1 (6 bases). This CDR3 contains 13 residues. In germline, CDR1 is LGHDT, CDR2 YNNKEL (reference sequence). With 3 bases removed from V and 3 bases from J, the gap between germline ends came to 8 bases. The CDR3 region is CASSQGADYGYTF. The DNA for the CDR3 is TGTGCCAGCAGCCAGGGGGCGGACTATGGCTACACCTTC.

The V and J genes are TRBV6-1 and TRBJ1-6; the match to TRBD1 covers 7 bases. The CDR3 extends over 18 amino acids. Germline V gene data show CDR1 as MNHNS and CDR2 as SASEGT. The V gene end was trimmed by 7 bases and the J gene end by 5 bases; junction bases not matched to a gene: 17. The CDR3, as DNA: TGTGCCAGCAATACGGACGTGACAGGGCGGTTCGATAATTCACCCCTCCACTTT. The encoded protein is CASNTDVTGRFDNSPLHF.

The chain uses TRBV5-6 and TRBJ1-2; a weak D match, TRBD1 (6 bases). Trimming shortened V by 4 bases and J by 8 bases, and 15 bases separated the two germline ends. CDR3 length equals 13 residues. Germline V CDR1 and CDR2: SGHDT, YYEEEE. CDR3 nucleotide sequence: TGTGCCAGCAGCCGCACAGGGCCTCGGGGCTACACCTTC. Its translation is CASSRTGPRGYTF.

As for this clonotype: Since a much larger clone is just one base distant, this may be a read error. V and J are TRBV6-2 or TRBV6-3 and TRBJ1-5, with TRBD1 as a possible D gene (5 bases). Looked up from germline, CDR1 is MNHEY and CDR2 is SVGEGT. Trimming took off 2 bases at V and 5 bases at J, with 16 bases between the two ends. The CDR3 sequence is 16 residues long. CDR3 region: CASSYAGAAIHQPQHF. In DNA form, the CDR3 reads TGTGCCAGCAGTTACGCTGGGGCAGCCATCCATCAGCCCCAGCATTTT.

This clonotype was recorded at least ten times. The chain uses TRBV12-3 or TRBV12-4 and TRBJ1-2; weak D call: TRBD1 (6 bases). This CDR3 has 14 residues. Trimming pared 6 bases from V and 4 bases from J, leaving 15 bases between. The CDR3, as DNA: TGTGCCAGCAGGGGGGCAGGGTCCGTCTATGGCTACACCTTC. Protein product: CASRGAGSVYGYTF.

In its sample, this clonotype was seen many times. The gene calls are TRBV7-2 and TRBJ2-3, with a tentative D call TRBD2 (6 bases). This CDR3 is built from 16 residues. Trimming took off 5 bases at V and 0 bases at J, with 15 bases between the two ends. Germline CDR1 and CDR2: SGHTA and FQGNSA. The CDR3 here is CASSESWAGSTDTQYF. As DNA, the CDR3 is TGTGCCAGCAGCGAGTCATGGGCGGGAAGCACAGATACGCAGTATTTT.

This clonotype has at least ten counts. The V call is TRBV7-6, the J call TRBJ2-7, with D possibly being TRBD1 (6 bases). Germline V gene data show CDR1 as SGHVS and CDR2 as FNYEAQ. The CDR3 sequence is 13 residues long. Trimming removed 6 bases from V and 3 bases from J, with 12 bases in between. The DNA of the CDR3 is TGTGCCAGCAGTCCCCGGGACAACTACGAGCAGTACTTC. It is translated as CASSPRDNYEQYF.

This clonotype was observed many times. The chain links TRBV9 to TRBJ1-2, with TRBD1 as a possible D gene (5 bases). The CDR3 covers 13 residues. Germline V gene sequence: CDR1 SGDLS, CDR2 YYNGEE. Trimming took 7 bases from V and 8 from J, leaving 18 bases between them. The CDR3, as DNA: TGTGCCAGCGGGCCCCAGGGCGGACGAGGCTACACCTTC. Residues: CASGPQGGRGYTF.

This clonotype was seen only once. V and J are TRBV27 and TRBJ2-7, with TRBD1 identical over 8 bases. Germline CDR1 MNHEY, CDR2 SMNVEV (reference sequence). Trimming took 0 bases from V and 2 from J; bases not matched to a gene: 6. CDR3 length: 16 residues. CDR3 bases: TGTGCCAGCAGTTTATCCCCGACAGGGGACCCCTACGAGCAGTACTTC. Its protein is CASSLSPTGDPYEQYF.

In this sample, this clonotype turned up many times. The genes are TRBV7-2 and TRBJ2-1, with unresolved D. The CDR3 length is 14 residues. Germline assignment: CDR1 SGHTA and CDR2 FQGNSA. Trimming took 1 base from V and 3 from J, leaving 7 bases between them. This CDR3 is CASSLVVDYNEQFF. The CDR3 DNA is TGTGCCAGCAGCTTAGTGGTAGACTACAATGAGCAGTTCTTC.

The CDR3 loop reads CASASSGNTIYF. DNA for the CDR3: TGTGCCAGCGCGAGCTCTGGAAACACCATATATTTT. The chain combines TRBV7-2 with TRBJ1-3; D gene ambiguous. V was trimmed by 8 bases and J by 0 bases, leaving 5 bases between them. CDR1 is SGHTA and CDR2 is FQGNSA in the germline V gene. There are 12 residues in the CDR3.

This clonotype was detected a few times. V usage is TRBV27 and J usage is TRBJ1-4; perhaps TRBD1 as D (5 bases). This CDR3 region has 14 residues. Germline-derived CDR1 and CDR2 are MNHEY and SMNVEV (reference sequence). Trimming left V 6 bases short and J 8 bases short, with 16 bases between. The CDR3 DNA is TGTGCCAGCAGATACGGGGGATACGGGGAAAAACTGTTTTTT. It codes for CASRYGGYGEKLFF.

As to this clonotype: With a much larger clone just one base away, this may be a read error. This chain uses TRBV27 with TRBJ2-3; 9 positions agree with TRBD1. The J segment lost 8 bases and the V segment lost 5 bases, leaving 11 bases of the junction unmatched. CDR1 is MNHEY, CDR2 SMNVEV, per germline (reference sequence). CDR3 length equals 15 residues. For the CDR3, the DNA is TGTGCCAGCAGTGATACCGGGACAGGGTTGAGTACGCAGTATTTT. This sequence encodes CASSDTGTGLSTQYF.